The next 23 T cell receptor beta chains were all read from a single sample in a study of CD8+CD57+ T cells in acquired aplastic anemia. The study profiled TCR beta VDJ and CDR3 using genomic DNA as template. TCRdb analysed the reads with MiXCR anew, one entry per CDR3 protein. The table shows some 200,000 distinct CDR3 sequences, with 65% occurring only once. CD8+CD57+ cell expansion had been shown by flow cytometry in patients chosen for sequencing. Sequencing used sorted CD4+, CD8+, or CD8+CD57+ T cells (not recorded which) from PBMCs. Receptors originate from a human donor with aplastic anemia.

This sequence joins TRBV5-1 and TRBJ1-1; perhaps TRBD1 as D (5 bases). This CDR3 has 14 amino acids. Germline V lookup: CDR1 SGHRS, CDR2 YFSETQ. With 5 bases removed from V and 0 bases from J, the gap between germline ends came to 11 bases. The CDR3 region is CASSTGEMNTEAFF. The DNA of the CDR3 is TGCGCCAGCAGTACAGGCGAAATGAACACTGAAGCTTTCTTT. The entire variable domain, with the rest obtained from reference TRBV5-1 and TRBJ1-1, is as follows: KAGVTQTPRYLIKTRGQQVTLSCSPISGHRSVSWYQQTPGQGLQFLFEYFSETQRNKGNFPGRFSGRQFSNSRSEMNVSTLELGDSALYLCASSTGEMNTEAFFGQGTRLTVV.

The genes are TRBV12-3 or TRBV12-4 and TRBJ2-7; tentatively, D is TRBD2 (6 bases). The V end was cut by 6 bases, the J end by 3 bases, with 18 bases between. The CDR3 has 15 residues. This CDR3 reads CASRSRGLGGYEQYF. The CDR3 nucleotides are TGTGCCAGCAGATCTCGGGGCCTCGGGGGCTACGAGCAGTACTTC.

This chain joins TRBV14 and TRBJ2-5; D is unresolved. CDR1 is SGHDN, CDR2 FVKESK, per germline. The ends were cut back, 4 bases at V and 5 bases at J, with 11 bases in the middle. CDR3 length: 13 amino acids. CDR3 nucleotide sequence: TGTGCCAGCAGCCGCCGGCTCCAGGAGACCCAGTACTTC. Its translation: CASSRRLQETQYF.

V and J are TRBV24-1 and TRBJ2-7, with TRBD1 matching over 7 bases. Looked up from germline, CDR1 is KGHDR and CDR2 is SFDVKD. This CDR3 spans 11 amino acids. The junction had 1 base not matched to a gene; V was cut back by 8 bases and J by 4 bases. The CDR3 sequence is CATTGGYEQYF. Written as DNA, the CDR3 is TGTGCCACCACAGGGGGATACGAGCAGTACTTC.

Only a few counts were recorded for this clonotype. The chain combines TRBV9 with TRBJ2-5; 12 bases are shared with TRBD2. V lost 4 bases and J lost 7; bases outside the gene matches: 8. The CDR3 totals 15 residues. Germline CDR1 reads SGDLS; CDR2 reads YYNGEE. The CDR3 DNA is TGTGCCAGCAGCTTGACTAGCGGGAGTCGAGGGACCCAGTACTTC. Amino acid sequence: CASSLTSGSRGTQYF.

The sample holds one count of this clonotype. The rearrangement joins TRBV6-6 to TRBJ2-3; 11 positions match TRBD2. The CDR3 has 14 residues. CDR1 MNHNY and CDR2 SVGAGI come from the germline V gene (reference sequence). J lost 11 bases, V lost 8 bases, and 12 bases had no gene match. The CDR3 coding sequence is TGTGCCAGCGAGCTAGCGGGGGGCTACAATGAGCAGTATTTT. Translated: CASELAGGYNEQYF.

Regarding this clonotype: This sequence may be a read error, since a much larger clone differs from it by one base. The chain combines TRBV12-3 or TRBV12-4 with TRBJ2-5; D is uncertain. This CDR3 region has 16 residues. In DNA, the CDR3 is TGTGCTAGTGGTATGGTACTTGTATCACCTGGGGAGACCCAGTACTTC. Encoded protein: CASGMVLVSPGETQYF.

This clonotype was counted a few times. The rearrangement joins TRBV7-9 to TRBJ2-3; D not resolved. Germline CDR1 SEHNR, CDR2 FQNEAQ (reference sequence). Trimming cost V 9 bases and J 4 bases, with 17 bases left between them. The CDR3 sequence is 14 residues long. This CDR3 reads CASSTGRLADTQYF. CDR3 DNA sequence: TGTGCCAGTAGTACCGGTAGGCTTGCAGATACGCAGTATTTT.

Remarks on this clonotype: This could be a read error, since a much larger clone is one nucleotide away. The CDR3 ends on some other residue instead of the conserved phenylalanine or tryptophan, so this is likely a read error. The chain's CDR3 is CASSSGTGSSYNEQFS. The CDR3 coding sequence is TGTGCCAGCAGTTCCGGGACAGGGAGCTCCTACAATGAGCAGTTCTCC. The genes are TRBV9 and TRBJ2-1, with TRBD1 matching over 9 bases. CDR1 is SGDLS and CDR2 is YYNGEE in the germline V gene. This CDR3 has 16 residues. The V and J ends lost 5 bases and 0 bases, in that order; junction bases with no gene match: 6.

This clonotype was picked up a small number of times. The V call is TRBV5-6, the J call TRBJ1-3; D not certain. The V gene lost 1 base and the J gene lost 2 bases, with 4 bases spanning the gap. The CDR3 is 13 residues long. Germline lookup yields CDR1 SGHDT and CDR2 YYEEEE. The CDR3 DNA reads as TGTGCCAGCAGCTTGACAGCTGGAAACACCATATATTTT. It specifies CASSLTAGNTIYF.

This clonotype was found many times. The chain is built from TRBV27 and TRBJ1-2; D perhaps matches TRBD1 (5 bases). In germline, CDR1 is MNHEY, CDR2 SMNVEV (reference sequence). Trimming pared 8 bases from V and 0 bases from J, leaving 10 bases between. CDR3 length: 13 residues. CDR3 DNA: TGTGCCAGCGCTACAGGACCTAACTATGGCTACACCTTC. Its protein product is CASATGPNYGYTF.

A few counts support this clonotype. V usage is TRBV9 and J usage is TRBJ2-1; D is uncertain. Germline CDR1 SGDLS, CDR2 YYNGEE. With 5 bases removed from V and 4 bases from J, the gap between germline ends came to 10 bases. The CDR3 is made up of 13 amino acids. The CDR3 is CASSERSYNEQFF. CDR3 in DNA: TGTGCCAGCAGTGAAAGGAGTTACAATGAGCAGTTCTTC.

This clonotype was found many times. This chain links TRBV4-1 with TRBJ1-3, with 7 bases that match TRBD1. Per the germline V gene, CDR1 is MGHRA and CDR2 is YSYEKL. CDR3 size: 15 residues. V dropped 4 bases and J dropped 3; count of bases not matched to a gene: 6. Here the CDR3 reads CASSPSDRDGNTIYF. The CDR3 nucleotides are TGCGCCAGCAGCCCTTCCGACAGGGATGGAAACACCATATATTTT.

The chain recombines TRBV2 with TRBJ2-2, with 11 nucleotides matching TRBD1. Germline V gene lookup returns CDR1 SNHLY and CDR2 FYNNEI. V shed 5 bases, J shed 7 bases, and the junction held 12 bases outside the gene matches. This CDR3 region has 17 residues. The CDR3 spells CASSSSWTGGNDGELFF. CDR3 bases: TGTGCCAGCAGTTCATCCTGGACAGGGGGCAATGACGGGGAGCTGTTTTTT.

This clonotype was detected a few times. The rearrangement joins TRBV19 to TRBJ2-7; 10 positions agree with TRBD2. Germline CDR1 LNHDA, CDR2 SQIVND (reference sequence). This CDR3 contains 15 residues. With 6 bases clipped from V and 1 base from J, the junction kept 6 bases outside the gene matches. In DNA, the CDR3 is TGTGCCAGTAGCCCCTCTAGCGGGGGTTCCTACGAGCAGTACTTC. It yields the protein CASSPSSGGSYEQYF.

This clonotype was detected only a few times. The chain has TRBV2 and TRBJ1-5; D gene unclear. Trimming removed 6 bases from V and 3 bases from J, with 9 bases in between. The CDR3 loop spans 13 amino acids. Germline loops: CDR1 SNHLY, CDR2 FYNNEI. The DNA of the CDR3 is TGTGCCAGCAGCCCCGCCCACAATCAGCCCCAGCATTTT. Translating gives CASSPAHNQPQHF.

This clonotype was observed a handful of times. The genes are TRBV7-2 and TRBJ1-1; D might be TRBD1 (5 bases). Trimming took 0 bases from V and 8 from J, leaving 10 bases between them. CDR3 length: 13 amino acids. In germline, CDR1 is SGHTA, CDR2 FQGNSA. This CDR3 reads CASSLAQGSEAFF. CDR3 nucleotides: TGTGCCAGCAGCTTAGCGCAGGGAAGCGAAGCTTTCTTT.

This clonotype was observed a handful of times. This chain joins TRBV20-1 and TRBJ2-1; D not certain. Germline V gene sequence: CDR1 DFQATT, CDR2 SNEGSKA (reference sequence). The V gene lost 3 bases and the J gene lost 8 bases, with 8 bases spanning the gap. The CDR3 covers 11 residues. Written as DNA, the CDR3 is TGCAGTGCTAGTTTTCGGGATGAGCAGTTCTTC. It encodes CSASFRDEQFF.

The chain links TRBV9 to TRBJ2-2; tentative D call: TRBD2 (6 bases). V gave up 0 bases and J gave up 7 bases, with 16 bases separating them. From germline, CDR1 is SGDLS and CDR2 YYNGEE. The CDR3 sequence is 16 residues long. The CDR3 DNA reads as TGTGCCAGCAGCGTAGAAGGCGGGGTAGTGTTCGGGGAGCTGTTTTTT. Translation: CASSVEGGVVFGELFF.

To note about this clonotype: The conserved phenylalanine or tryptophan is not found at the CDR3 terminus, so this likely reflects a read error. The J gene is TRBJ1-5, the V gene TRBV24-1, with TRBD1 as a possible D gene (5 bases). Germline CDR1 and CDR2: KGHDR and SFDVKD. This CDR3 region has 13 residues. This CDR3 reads CDTREQEDQPQHL. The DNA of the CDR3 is TGTGACACCAGAGAACAGGAGGATCAGCCCCAGCATCTT.

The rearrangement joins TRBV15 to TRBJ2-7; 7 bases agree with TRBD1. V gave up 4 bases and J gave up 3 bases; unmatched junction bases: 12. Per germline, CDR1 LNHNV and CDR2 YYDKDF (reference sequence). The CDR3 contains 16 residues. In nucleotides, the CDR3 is TGTGCCACCAGCAACAGGGGATTTCAAACTCTCTACGAGCAGTACTTC. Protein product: CATSNRGFQTLYEQYF.

The CDR3 bases are TGTGCCACCAGGTCCCTTCCGACAGGGTCCCATTCCTACGAGCAGTACTTC. It translates to CATRSLPTGSHSYEQYF. The chain carries TRBV15 and TRBJ2-7, with 7 positions matching TRBD1. Germline CDR1 LNHNV, CDR2 YYDKDF (reference sequence). J lost 1 base, V lost 6 bases, and 15 bases had no gene match. CDR3 length: 17 residues.

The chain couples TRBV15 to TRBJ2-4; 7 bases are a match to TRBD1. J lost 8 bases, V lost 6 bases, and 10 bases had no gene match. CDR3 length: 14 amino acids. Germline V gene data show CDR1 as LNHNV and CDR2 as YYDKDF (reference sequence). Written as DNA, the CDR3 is TGTGCCACCAGTATGACAGGGAGCTGGGACATTCAGTACTTC. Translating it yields CATSMTGSWDIQYF.